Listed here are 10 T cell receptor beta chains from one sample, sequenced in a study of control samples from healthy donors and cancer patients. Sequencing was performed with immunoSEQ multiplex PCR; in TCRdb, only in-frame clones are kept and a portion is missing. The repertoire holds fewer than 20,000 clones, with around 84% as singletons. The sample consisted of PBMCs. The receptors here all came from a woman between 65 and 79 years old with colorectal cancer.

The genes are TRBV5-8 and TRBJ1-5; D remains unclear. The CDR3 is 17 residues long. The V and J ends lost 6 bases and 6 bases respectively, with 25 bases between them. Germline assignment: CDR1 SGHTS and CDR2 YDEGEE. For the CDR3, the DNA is TGTGCCAGCATCCTACTAGGGAGCAGGTTGACGGGTCAGCCCCAGCATTTT. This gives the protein CASILLGSRLTGQPQHF.

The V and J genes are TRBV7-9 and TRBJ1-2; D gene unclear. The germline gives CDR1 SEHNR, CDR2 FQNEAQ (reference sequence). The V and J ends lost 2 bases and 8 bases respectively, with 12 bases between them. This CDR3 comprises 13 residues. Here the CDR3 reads CASSLQDGGGYTF. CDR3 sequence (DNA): TGTGCCAGCAGCTTACAGGACGGTGGCGGCTACACCTTC.

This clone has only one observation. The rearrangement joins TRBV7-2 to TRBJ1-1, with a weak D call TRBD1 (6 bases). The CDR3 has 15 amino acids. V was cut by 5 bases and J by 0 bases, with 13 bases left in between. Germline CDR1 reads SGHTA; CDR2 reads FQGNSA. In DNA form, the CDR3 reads TGTGCCAGCAGCCCCCGACAGGACTTGAACACTGAAGCTTTCTTT. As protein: CASSPRQDLNTEAFF.

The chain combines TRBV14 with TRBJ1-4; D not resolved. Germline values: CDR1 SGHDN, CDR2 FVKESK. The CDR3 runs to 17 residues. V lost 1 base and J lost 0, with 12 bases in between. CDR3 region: CASSQGQRLATNEKLFF. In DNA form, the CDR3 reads TGTGCCAGCAGCCAAGGTCAGAGACTTGCAACTAATGAAAAACTGTTTTTT.

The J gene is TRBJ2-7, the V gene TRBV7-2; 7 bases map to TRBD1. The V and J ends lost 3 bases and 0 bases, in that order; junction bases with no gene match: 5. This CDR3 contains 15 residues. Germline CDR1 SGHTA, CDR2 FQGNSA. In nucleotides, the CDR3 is TGTGCCAGCAGCTTTGGGACAGCTCCCTCCTACGAGCAGTACTTC. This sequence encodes CASSFGTAPSYEQYF.

CDR3 region: CASSSPRWVSTDTQYF. The CDR3 region has the DNA TGTGCCAGCAGCTCCCCGCGCTGGGTTAGCACAGATACGCAGTATTTT. This rearrangement joins TRBV7-9 to TRBJ2-3; D not certain. V was trimmed by 4 bases and J by 0 bases, leaving 14 bases between them. This CDR3 is 16 amino acids long. Germline CDR1 is SEHNR and CDR2 is FQNEAQ (reference sequence).

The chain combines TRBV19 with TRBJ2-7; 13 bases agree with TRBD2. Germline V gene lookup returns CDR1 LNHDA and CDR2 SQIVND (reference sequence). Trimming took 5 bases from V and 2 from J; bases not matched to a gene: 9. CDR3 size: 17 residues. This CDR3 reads CASSPGTSGISTYEQYF. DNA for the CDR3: TGTGCCAGTAGTCCGGGGACTAGCGGGATATCGACCTACGAGCAGTACTTC.

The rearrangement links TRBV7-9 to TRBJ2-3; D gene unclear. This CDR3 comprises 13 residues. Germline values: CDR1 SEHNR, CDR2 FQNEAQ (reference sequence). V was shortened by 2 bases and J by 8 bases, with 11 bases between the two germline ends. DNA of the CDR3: TGTGCCAGCAGCTTAAACCCCTCCGGTACGCAGTATTTT. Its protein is CASSLNPSGTQYF.

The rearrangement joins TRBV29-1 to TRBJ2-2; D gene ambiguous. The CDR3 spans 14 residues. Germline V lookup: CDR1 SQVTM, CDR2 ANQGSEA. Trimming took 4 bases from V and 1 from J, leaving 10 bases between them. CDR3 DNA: TGCAGCGTTGTCTTGCGGCAGAACACCGGGGAGCTGTTTTTT. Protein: CSVVLRQNTGELFF.

The CDR3 DNA reads as TGTGCCAGCAGTTTGTGGGGTAGGGATGGCTACACCTTC. Its protein product is CASSLWGRDGYTF. This chain uses TRBV12-3 or TRBV12-4 with TRBJ1-2, with D hard to call. Trimming pared 3 bases from V and 6 bases from J, leaving 11 bases between. This CDR3 is 13 amino acids long.